The clone carrying this TCR beta chain has only one observation. At the DNA level, this CDR3 is encoded by other sequences in the same sample as well. The protocol was immunoSEQ multiplex PCR, while the TCRdb copy is restricted to in-frame clones and leaves out a portion. The table records approximately 240,000 clones, roughly 81% of them present only once. The sample is drawn from a study of blood T cell repertoires in COVID-19. Looking at the study overall: Nucleic acid was either cDNA or gDNA, and it came from T cells, B-cell-depleted T cells, or PBMCs.

CDR3 size: 13 residues. V was cut by 2 bases and J by 4 bases, with 9 bases left in between. Germline CDR1 and CDR2: SGHNT and YENEEA. The chain has TRBV11-3 and TRBJ2-7, with a possible D match to TRBD1 (6 bases). Sequencing was done on a sample of peripheral blood. The origin of this receptor is a man aged 50 to 59 with acute or convalescent COVID-19. The CDR3 loop reads CASSLSRGYEQYF. CDR3 in DNA: TGTGCCAGCAGCTTAAGCAGGGGATACGAGCAGTACTTC.